This TCR beta chain comes out of a study of OX40 agonist ivuxolimab in advanced cancers. Overall study context: Aged roughly 20 to 85 with a mean of about 63 years, they were less than 90% male.

Sequencing used immunoSEQ multiplex PCR; TCRdb keeps in-frame clones, though not all of them. The sample includes roughly 82,000 clones, roughly 85% seen only once; the top ten take approximately 0.9%. Notes on this clone: The antigen remains undetermined.

The V end lost 4 bases, the J end lost 4 bases, and 19 bases lay between the germline ends. Germline V gene data show CDR1 as SGHRS and CDR2 as YFSETQ. The CDR3 is 16 residues long. Study outcomes and limitations: The antigen specificity of the peripheral T cells (those that were expanded) was not determined. Near-lowest levels of clonal expansion characterized partial responders at 0.1-3.0 mg/kg.

The sample was CD4+ or CD8+ T cells sorted from blood, taken in a trial of the OX40 agonist ivuxolimab. The chain recombines TRBV5-1 with TRBJ2-3; TRBD1 might be the D (6 bases). The receptor was isolated from an adult with an advanced solid tumor such as melanoma, head and neck, liver or kidney cancer. The CDR3 DNA sequence: TGCGCCAGCAGCGTGGTTACAGGGATTATCGCAGATACGCAGTATTTT. Translation: CASSVVTGIIADTQYF.